This entry lists 7 T cell receptor beta chains sequenced from one sample in a study of blood T cells in healthy people across ages. It was with a sample-barcoded 5' primer and a J-beta primer mix that a second PCR of about 6 to 12 cycles was run. MiXCR was run by TCRdb on the 5' RACE reads, yielding one entry per CDR3 protein. Of around 1.5 million distinct CDR3 sequences listed, 59% are singletons. What was sequenced was blood. The receptors were sampled from a man aged 18-30 years in good health.

J is TRBJ2-7 and V is TRBV12-3 or TRBV12-4, with 7 positions matching TRBD2. V was pared by 6 bases and J by 5 bases, with 10 bases of the junction left unmatched. The CDR3 consists of 14 residues. The DNA of the CDR3 is TGTGCCAGCAGCGCGGTGCGGGAGTCGAACGAGCAGTACTTC. It encodes CASSAVRESNEQYF.

J is TRBJ2-2 and V is TRBV6-1; D assignment may be TRBD1 or TRBD2 (5 bases each). This CDR3 is 15 amino acids long. The V end lost 1 base, the J end lost 4 bases, and 10 bases lay between the germline ends. Germline lookup yields CDR1 MNHNS and CDR2 SASEGT. DNA for the CDR3: TGTGCCAGCAGTGAAGATTTAGGGACCACCGGGGAGCTGTTTTTT. As protein: CASSEDLGTTGELFF.

The V gene is TRBV6-2 or TRBV6-3, the J gene TRBJ2-7, with a tentative D call TRBD1 (6 bases). The V and J ends lost 5 bases and 3 bases respectively, with 11 bases between them. The CDR3 runs to 13 residues. From germline, CDR1 is MNHEY and CDR2 SVGEGT. The CDR3 region is CASSRTAYYEQYF. The CDR3 coding sequence is TGTGCCAGCAGTCGGACAGCTTACTACGAGCAGTACTTC.

About this clonotype: This may come from a read error, since a much larger clone is one base off. CDR3 in amino acids: CASSFNDEQFF. CDR3 in DNA: TGTGCCAGCAGCTTTAACGATGAGCAGTTCTTC. The J gene is TRBJ2-1, the V gene TRBV7-9; D unresolved. V was pared by 3 bases and J by 8 bases, with 5 bases between. The CDR3 runs 11 residues. Germline assignment: CDR1 SEHNR and CDR2 FQNEAQ (reference sequence).

The chain combines TRBV7-9 with TRBJ1-1, with unresolved D. This CDR3 spans 17 amino acids. The V end was cut by 5 bases, the J end by 1 base, with 20 bases between. The germline gives CDR1 SEHNR, CDR2 FQNEAQ (reference sequence). The CDR3 here is CASSQQWAPPPNTEAFF. The CDR3 DNA sequence: TGTGCCAGCAGCCAACAATGGGCCCCGCCGCCGAACACTGAAGCTTTCTTT.

The chain recombines TRBV9 with TRBJ2-1; D is uncertain. There are 14 residues in the CDR3. The V gene lost 0 bases and the J gene lost 8 bases, with 12 bases spanning the gap. The germline V gene encodes CDR1 SGDLS and CDR2 YYNGEE. For the CDR3, the DNA is TGTGCCAGCAGCGTAGCTGGTTGGGTCGATGAGCAGTTCTTC. It is translated as CASSVAGWVDEQFF.

This clonotype was seen only a few times. V is TRBV2 and J is TRBJ2-3; no firm D call. The CDR3 is made up of 12 amino acids. V dropped 4 bases and J dropped 3 bases, with 5 bases sitting between them. Germline assignment: CDR1 SNHLY and CDR2 FYNNEI. The CDR3, as DNA: TGTGCCAGCAGTGGCGAGACAGATACGCAGTATTTT. Protein product: CASSGETDTQYF. Complete variable domain (other parts from reference TRBV2 and TRBJ2-3): EPEVTQTPSHQVTQMGQEVILRCVPISNHLYFYWYRQILGQKVEFLVSFYNNEISEKSEIFDDQFSVERPDGSNFTLKIRSTKLEDSAMYFCASSGETDTQYFGPGTRLTVL.